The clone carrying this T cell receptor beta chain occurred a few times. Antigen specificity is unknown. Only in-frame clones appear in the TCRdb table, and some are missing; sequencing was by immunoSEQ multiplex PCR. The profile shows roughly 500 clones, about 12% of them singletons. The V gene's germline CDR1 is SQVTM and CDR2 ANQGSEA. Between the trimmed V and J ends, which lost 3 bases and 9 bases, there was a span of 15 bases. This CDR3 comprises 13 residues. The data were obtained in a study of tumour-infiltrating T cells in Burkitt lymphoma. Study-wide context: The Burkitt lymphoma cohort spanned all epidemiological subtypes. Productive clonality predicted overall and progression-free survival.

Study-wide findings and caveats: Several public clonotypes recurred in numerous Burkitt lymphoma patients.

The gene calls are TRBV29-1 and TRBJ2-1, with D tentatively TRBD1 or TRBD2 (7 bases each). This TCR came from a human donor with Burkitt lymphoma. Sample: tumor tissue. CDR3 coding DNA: TGCAGCGTTGATCGTCAGGGGGGGAGTGAGCAGTTCTTC. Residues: CSVDRQGGSEQFF.